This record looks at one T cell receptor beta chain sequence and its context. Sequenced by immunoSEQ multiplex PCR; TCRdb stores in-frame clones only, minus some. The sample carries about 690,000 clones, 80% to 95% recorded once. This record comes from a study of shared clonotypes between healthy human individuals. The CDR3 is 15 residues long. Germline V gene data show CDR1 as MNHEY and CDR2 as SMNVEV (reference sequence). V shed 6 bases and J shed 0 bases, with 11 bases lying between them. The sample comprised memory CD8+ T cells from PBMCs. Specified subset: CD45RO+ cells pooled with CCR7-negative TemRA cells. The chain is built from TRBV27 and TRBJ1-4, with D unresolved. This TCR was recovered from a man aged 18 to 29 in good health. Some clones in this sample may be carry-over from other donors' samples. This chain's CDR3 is CASRPRPSTNEKLFF. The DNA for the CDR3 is TGTGCCAGCAGACCCCGTCCCTCAACTAATGAAAAACTGTTTTTT.